What follows are 19 T cell receptor beta chains derived from one specimen sequenced in a study of cytomegalovirus exposure and HLA in healthy donors. 60 Vbeta and 13 Jbeta primers were used in PCR. Measured with immunoSEQ multiplex PCR; TCRdb has only the in-frame clones, and not every one. The profile shows roughly 150,000 clones, around 75% of them singletons. Material for sequencing was PBMCs. The source of these receptors is a man aged 35 to 55 in good health and CMV-seronegative.

The chain is built from TRBV18 and TRBJ2-5; possible D gene TRBD2, 6 bases. Germline CDR1 reads KGHSH; CDR2 reads LQKENI. V lost 3 bases to trimming and J lost 2 bases, with 10 bases between them. The CDR3 is made up of 14 amino acids. Here the CDR3 reads CASSPGGTQETQYF. CDR3 coding DNA: TGTGCCAGCTCACCTGGCGGGACTCAAGAGACCCAGTACTTC.

The chain recombines TRBV5-6 with TRBJ1-2, with TRBD1 as a possible D gene (5 bases). The germline gives CDR1 SGHDT, CDR2 YYEEEE. V was shortened by 0 bases and J by 7 bases, with 10 bases between the two germline ends. The CDR3 covers 13 residues. DNA of the CDR3: TGTGCCAGCAGCTTGGGCGGGGGTGGTGGCTACACCTTC. Translating gives CASSLGGGGGYTF.

The genes are TRBV30 and TRBJ1-4; maybe TRBD1 (6 bases). The CDR3 totals 14 residues. CDR1 is GTSNPN, CDR2 SVGIG, per germline (reference sequence). Between the trimmed V and J ends, which lost 4 bases and 6 bases, there was a span of 15 bases. This CDR3 reads CAWTLGGGDEKLFF. CDR3 DNA: TGTGCCTGGACCCTGGGTGGGGGCGATGAAAAACTGTTTTTT.

The chain links TRBV28 to TRBJ2-7; TRBD2 is a possible D gene (5 bases). V was clipped by 4 bases and J by 9 bases, with 13 bases between them. The CDR3 length is 12 residues. Germline values: CDR1 MDHEN, CDR2 SYDVKM. CDR3 sequence: CASSSDYPGQYF. CDR3 nucleotides: TGTGCCAGCAGTTCCGACTATCCCGGGCAGTACTTC.

J is TRBJ1-2 and V is TRBV6-5; tentative D call: TRBD1 (5 bases). The germline gives CDR1 MNHEY, CDR2 SVGAGI. V was clipped by 2 bases and J by 2 bases, with 15 bases between them. This CDR3 has 16 residues. CDR3 DNA sequence: TGTGCCAGCAGTTACGAGCCAGGGTGGGAAAACTATGGCTACACCTTC. This gives the protein CASSYEPGWENYGYTF.

The gene calls are TRBV5-1 and TRBJ2-7; TRBD2 matches at 13 bases. With 3 bases clipped from V and 0 bases from J, the junction kept 9 bases outside the gene matches. This CDR3 contains 18 residues. The germline CDR1 and CDR2 sequences are SGHRS and YFSETQ. The CDR3 reads CASSSVPGLAGPSYEQYF. CDR3 nucleotides: TGCGCCAGCAGCTCAGTCCCGGGACTAGCGGGGCCCTCCTACGAGCAGTACTTC.

The genes are TRBV10-3 and TRBJ2-2, with TRBD1 matching 7 bases. The J segment lost 1 base and the V segment lost 4 bases, leaving 6 bases of the junction unmatched. Germline V gene lookup returns CDR1 ENHRY and CDR2 SYGVKD. There are 16 residues in the CDR3. CDR3: CAISGGQPQNTGELFF. The CDR3, as DNA: TGTGCCATCAGTGGGGGACAGCCTCAGAACACCGGGGAGCTGTTTTTT.

The rearrangement joins TRBV6-1 to TRBJ2-7; 11 bases agree with TRBD2. V lost 7 bases to trimming and J lost 7 bases; unmatched junction nucleotides: 9. CDR3 length: 14 amino acids. In germline, CDR1 is MNHNS, CDR2 SASEGT. The CDR3 reads CASTLAGGLWEQYF. CDR3 sequence (DNA): TGTGCCAGCACCTTAGCGGGGGGGCTTTGGGAGCAGTACTTC.

This clone was counted only a few times. V is TRBV7-6 and J is TRBJ2-3; TRBD2 matches 12 bases. The V gene end was trimmed by 5 bases and the J gene end by 6 bases; junction bases not matched to a gene: 12. From germline, CDR1 is SGHVS and CDR2 FNYEAQ. The CDR3 covers 17 residues. The CDR3, as DNA: TGTGCCAGCAGCCATTGGACTAGCGGGGACCGGGGTGATACGCAGTATTTT. Residues: CASSHWTSGDRGDTQYF.

The chain carries TRBV5-6 and TRBJ2-1, with D unclear. V was shortened by 2 bases and J by 0 bases, with 9 bases between the two germline ends. The CDR3 consists of 15 residues. Germline V gene lookup returns CDR1 SGHDT and CDR2 YYEEEE. This CDR3 reads CASSFSPSSYNEQFF. The CDR3, as DNA: TGTGCCAGCAGCTTTAGTCCGAGCTCCTACAATGAGCAGTTCTTC.

This chain links TRBV7-9 with TRBJ2-5; 11 bases fit TRBD2. The ends lost 10 bases at V and 4 bases at J; junction bases unmatched: 20. Germline values: CDR1 SEHNR, CDR2 FQNEAQ (reference sequence). This CDR3 contains 18 residues. CDR3 amino acids: CATSGGQFRTSGRETQYF. Written as DNA, the CDR3 is TGTGCCACCTCCGGGGGGCAGTTCCGGACTAGCGGGCGAGAGACCCAGTACTTC.

The rearrangement joins TRBV9 to TRBJ2-3; D is ambiguous. CDR1 is SGDLS, CDR2 YYNGEE, per germline. CDR3 size: 13 residues. The V gene lost 0 bases and the J gene lost 4 bases, with 6 bases spanning the gap. CDR3 DNA: TGTGCCAGCAGCGTAGCTTCCCCAGATACGCAGTATTTT. It yields the protein CASSVASPDTQYF.

This clone was picked up a small number of times. CDR3 DNA: TGTGCCAGCAGTTTATGGAGAGCCTCGGGGGAGACCCAGTACTTC. Translation gives CASSLWRASGETQYF. The chain employs TRBV28 and TRBJ2-5; a possible D gene is TRBD2 (5 bases). CDR3 length: 15 residues. V was cut by 0 bases and J by 5 bases, with 13 bases left in between. Germline CDR1 reads MDHEN; CDR2 reads SYDVKM. The full variable domain, its missing parts supplied by reference TRBV28 and TRBJ2-5, is DVKVTQSSRYLVKRTGEKVFLECVQDMDHENMFWYRQDPGLGLRLIYFSYDVKMKEKGDIPEGYSVSREKKERFSLILESASTNQTSMYLCASSLWRASGETQYFGPGTRLLVL.

V usage is TRBV7-2 and J usage is TRBJ1-1; the match to TRBD1 covers 9 bases. This CDR3 is built from 14 residues. Germline CDR1 is SGHTA and CDR2 is FQGNSA. Trimming cost V 5 bases and J 9 bases; bases outside gene matches: 10. CDR3 nucleotide sequence: TGTGCCAGCAGCCACGGACAGGGGCCCAACAAAGCTTTCTTT. Residues: CASSHGQGPNKAFF.

CDR3 nucleotides: TGCGCCAGCAGCCAAGAAGGCGGACTCTTGAACTATGGCTACACCTTC. It encodes CASSQEGGLLNYGYTF. The rearrangement joins TRBV4-3 to TRBJ1-2; D ambiguous. This CDR3 comprises 16 residues. The V gene lost 0 bases and the J gene lost 2 bases, with 13 bases spanning the gap. CDR1 is LGHNA and CDR2 is YSLEER in the germline V gene.

The V call is TRBV6-5, the J call TRBJ1-1; D is perhaps TRBD1 (6 bases). The V gene lost 6 bases and the J gene lost 0 bases, with 14 bases spanning the gap. This CDR3 is 15 amino acids long. The germline gives CDR1 MNHEY, CDR2 SVGAGI. CDR3 loop: CASRFRGQMNTEAFF. CDR3 DNA sequence: TGTGCCAGCAGATTCCGCGGACAGATGAACACTGAAGCTTTCTTT.

This clone was picked up a small number of times. The gene calls are TRBV19 and TRBJ2-1; 7 positions match TRBD2. The CDR3 contains 19 residues. V trimming: 4 bases; J trimming: 1 base; junction bases outside the gene matches: 16. Germline CDR1 reads LNHDA; CDR2 reads SQIVND (reference sequence). CDR3 DNA: TGTGCCAGTAGTAGTAGCGGGCCTGCTCACCACACTTCCTACAATGAGCAGTTCTTC. This encodes CASSSSGPAHHTSYNEQFF.

The gene calls are TRBV7-3 and TRBJ2-2; 8 nucleotides match TRBD2. Unmatched junction bases numbered 16, after V lost 2 bases and J lost 5 bases. CDR1 and CDR2 (germline): SGHTA, FQGTGA. The CDR3 runs 19 residues. The CDR3 nucleotides read TGTGCCAGCAGCTTAGGCGTGCGTAAAGCGGGAGCGGGTACCGGGGAGCTGTTTTTT. This gives the protein CASSLGVRKAGAGTGELFF. Full variable domain (outside the CDR3, taken from reference TRBV7-3 and TRBJ2-2): GAGVSQTPSNKVTEKGKYVELRCDPISGHTALYWYRQSLGQGPEFLIYFQGTGAADDSGLPNDRFFAVRPEGSVSTLKIQRTERGDSAVYLCASSLGVRKAGAGTGELFFGEGSRLTVL.

There are a few counts of this clone. This chain connects TRBV19 to TRBJ1-4, with a weak D call TRBD1 (5 bases). The CDR3 contains 13 residues. Trimming cost V 8 bases and J 8 bases, with 15 bases left between them. Germline lookup yields CDR1 LNHDA and CDR2 SQIVND (reference sequence). CDR3 in DNA: TGTGCCAGTGAGCGGGGTCCAGGGGAAAAACTGTTTTTT. Encoded protein: CASERGPGEKLFF.